This T cell receptor (beta chain) is drawn from a study of CD8+CD57+ T cells in acquired aplastic anemia. Researchers used genomic DNA as the template to profile TCR beta VDJ and CDR3. Each CDR3 protein gets one entry after TCRdb re-called the reads with MiXCR. The data show around 150,000 distinct CDR3 sequences, about 70% seen once. This CDR3 contains 15 residues. CDR1 is MNHNS, CDR2 SASEGT, per germline. Trimming shortened V by 8 bases and J by 5 bases, and 21 bases separated the two germline ends. All sequencing subjects had displayed CD8+CD57+ cell expansion on flow cytometry. The clonotype was recovered from a human donor with aplastic anemia. Material for sequencing was sorted CD4+, CD8+, or CD8+CD57+ T cells (not recorded which) from PBMCs. J is TRBJ2-5 and V is TRBV6-1, with D perhaps TRBD2 (6 bases). The CDR3: CASGSGAHGKETQYF. The CDR3 DNA sequence: TGTGCCAGCGGGTCGGGAGCCCATGGGAAGGAGACCCAGTACTTC.